This entry lists 27 T cell receptor beta chains sequenced from one sample in a study of human T cells and chemical hapten exposure. The total RNA was obtained from whole blood that was not fractionated. Each CDR3 protein is one row after TCRdb ran MiXCR on the 5' RACE reads. The sample has about 80,000 distinct CDR3 sequences; about 8.4% are singletons. The receptor set was obtained from a male donor in good health.

This clonotype was observed a handful of times. This chain uses TRBV27 with TRBJ1-1, with 7 bases that match TRBD1. J lost 3 bases, V lost 4 bases, and 2 bases had no gene match. The CDR3 is 13 amino acids. Germline loops: CDR1 MNHEY, CDR2 SMNVEV (reference sequence). The CDR3 DNA reads as TGTGCCAGCAGTTCCACAGGGGACACTGAAGCTTTCTTT. It translates to CASSSTGDTEAFF.

The chain joins TRBV2 to TRBJ1-5; TRBD1 is a possible D gene (5 bases). Germline values: CDR1 SNHLY, CDR2 FYNNEI. This CDR3 comprises 15 residues. The germline V and J ends were trimmed by 4 bases and 0 bases, with 10 bases remaining between them. The CDR3 nucleotides read TGTGCCAGCAGTGGACAGTCTTATAGCAATCAGCCCCAGCATTTT. The encoded protein is CASSGQSYSNQPQHF.

The chain is built from TRBV7-2 and TRBJ1-6, with TRBD1 as a possible D gene (5 bases). This CDR3 is built from 16 residues. The germline gives CDR1 SGHTA, CDR2 FQGNSA. V lost 4 bases and J lost 9, with 19 bases in between. CDR3 coding DNA: TGTGCCAGCAGCTCCACAGGTTCCGTGTCTATTTCACCCCTCCACTTT. It is translated as CASSSTGSVSISPLHF.

This clonotype appeared a few times. This chain links TRBV29-1 with TRBJ2-2; D is perhaps TRBD1 (6 bases). CDR3 length: 14 residues. Germline lookup yields CDR1 SQVTM and CDR2 ANQGSEA. V was trimmed by 4 bases and J by 1 base, leaving 10 bases between them. The DNA for the CDR3 is TGCAGCGTTGCAGGGGTCCTGAACACCGGGGAGCTGTTTTTT. Translating gives CSVAGVLNTGELFF.

This clonotype came up a few times. This chain links TRBV30 with TRBJ1-3; D gene ambiguous. Trimming stripped 0 bases from V and 0 bases from J, with 6 bases between. This CDR3 spans 14 amino acids. Germline V CDR1 and CDR2: GTSNPN, SVGIG (reference sequence). CDR3 in amino acids: CAWSVWDSGNTIYF. The CDR3 bases are TGTGCCTGGAGTGTGTGGGACTCTGGAAACACCATATATTTT.

The chain employs TRBV29-1 and TRBJ1-1; a weak D match, TRBD1 (5 bases). V gave up 4 bases and J gave up 1 base, with 13 bases separating them. Germline lookup yields CDR1 SQVTM and CDR2 ANQGSEA. CDR3 length equals 14 residues. DNA of the CDR3: TGCAGCGTTGGGAGTAGACAGACGAACACTGAAGCTTTCTTT. Protein sequence: CSVGSRQTNTEAFF. The full variable domain, completed using reference TRBV29-1 and TRBJ1-1, is SAVISQKPSRDICQRGTSLTIQCQVDSQVTMMFWYRQQPGQSLTLIATANQGSEATYESGFVIDKFPISRPNLTFSTLTVSNMSPEDSSIYLCSVGSRQTNTEAFFGQGTRLTVV.

In this sample, this clonotype turned up a few times. V is TRBV7-8 and J is TRBJ2-3; TRBD1 or TRBD2 may be the D gene (5 bases each). CDR1 and CDR2 (germline): SGHVS, FQNEAQ. The CDR3 extends over 13 amino acids. V lost 1 base and J lost 4, with 6 bases in between. The CDR3 DNA sequence: TGTGCCAGCAGCTTAGGGGGGTCAGATACGCAGTATTTT. This translates into CASSLGGSDTQYF.

This clonotype was seen a few times. The chain combines TRBV7-3 with TRBJ1-1, with D perhaps matching TRBD1 (5 bases). Trimming cost V 6 bases and J 4 bases, with 12 bases left between them. This CDR3 is 13 amino acids long. CDR1 is SGHTA, CDR2 FQGTGA, per germline. The CDR3 region has the DNA TGTGCCAGCAGTACACGGGACCGCACTGAAGCTTTCTTT. Its translation: CASSTRDRTEAFF.

The chain recombines TRBV4-2 with TRBJ2-1; 9 positions match TRBD2. The CDR3 has 15 residues. In germline, CDR1 is LGHNA, CDR2 YNFKEQ. V was clipped by 4 bases and J by 4 bases; unmatched bases: 5. The chain's CDR3 is CASSLRLAEYNEQFF. CDR3 nucleotides: TGTGCCAGCAGCCTACGACTAGCGGAGTACAATGAGCAGTTCTTC.

V and J are TRBV5-4 and TRBJ2-7, with a tentative D call TRBD2 (6 bases). The ends were cut back, 3 bases at V and 6 bases at J, with 16 bases in the middle. The germline V gene has CDR1 SGHNT and CDR2 YYREEE (reference sequence). The CDR3 extends over 14 amino acids. CDR3 amino acids: CASSSSPGGIEQYF. In DNA form, the CDR3 reads TGTGCCAGCAGCTCCTCCCCCGGGGGTATCGAGCAGTACTTC.

This clonotype was counted many times. The chain is built from TRBV20-1 and TRBJ1-2; maybe TRBD1 (5 bases). The CDR3 consists of 14 residues. Trimming cost V 5 bases and J 6 bases, with 19 bases left between them. Germline V lookup: CDR1 DFQATT, CDR2 SNEGSKA (reference sequence). The CDR3 protein is CSALPGGVVDGYTF. The CDR3 nucleotides read TGCAGTGCTCTCCCTGGGGGGGTGGTGGATGGCTACACCTTC.

This clonotype has only a few counts. The chain recombines TRBV10-3 with TRBJ1-1; D is ambiguous. Germline CDR1 and CDR2: ENHRY and SYGVKD. The CDR3 loop spans 16 amino acids. Trimming removed 3 bases from V and 7 bases from J, with 21 bases in between. This CDR3 is CAISDWAGREVGEAFF. CDR3 in DNA: TGTGCCATCAGTGATTGGGCAGGACGGGAGGTGGGTGAAGCTTTCTTT.

This clonotype was counted at least ten times. This rearrangement joins TRBV20-1 to TRBJ2-3; D is perhaps TRBD1 or TRBD2 (7 bases each). There are 13 residues in the CDR3. The germline V gene has CDR1 DFQATT and CDR2 SNEGSKA (reference sequence). V gave up 7 bases and J gave up 4 bases, with 15 bases separating them. CDR3: CSVGEGAADTQYF. In DNA, the CDR3 is TGCAGTGTAGGGGAGGGGGCAGCAGATACGCAGTATTTT.

This chain links TRBV7-2 with TRBJ1-1; D is ambiguous. V lost 0 bases and J lost 14, with 13 bases in between. The germline V gene encodes CDR1 SGHTA and CDR2 FQGNSA. The CDR3 loop spans 12 amino acids. The CDR3 is CASSLAATGRFF. The CDR3 region has the DNA TGTGCCAGCAGCTTAGCCGCGACTGGGAGGTTCTTT. Filled out from reference TRBV7-2 and TRBJ1-1, the complete variable domain reads GAGVSQSPSNKVTEKGKDVELRCDPISGHTALYWYRQSLGQGLEFLIYFQGNSAPDKSGLPSDRFSAERTGGSVSTLTIQRTQQEDSAVYLCASSLAATGRFFGQGTRLTVV.

The sample holds many counts of this clonotype. The chain links TRBV29-1 to TRBJ1-5, with 9 bases matching TRBD1. Germline values: CDR1 SQVTM, CDR2 ANQGSEA. The length of the CDR3 is 12 residues. The J segment lost 8 bases and the V segment lost 7 bases, leaving 6 bases of the junction unmatched. CDR3 protein: CSAGQGNEPQHF. CDR3 in DNA: TGCAGCGCCGGACAGGGGAACGAGCCCCAGCATTTT.

In this sample, this clonotype turned up many times. V usage is TRBV15 and J usage is TRBJ2-7, with D perhaps matching TRBD1 (5 bases). The CDR3 covers 14 residues. Germline values: CDR1 LNHNV, CDR2 YYDKDF (reference sequence). Trimming took 0 bases from V and 8 from J, leaving 14 bases between them. The CDR3 DNA reads as TGTGCCACCAGCAGAGATTTACAGGTCGGCCAGCAGTACTTC. This sequence encodes CATSRDLQVGQQYF.

This chain links TRBV21-1 with TRBJ1-2. TRBV21-1 is classified as a pseudogene. The CDR3 covers 16 residues. This CDR3 reads CASSKDWASSAYGDTF. CDR3 bases: TGTGCCAGCAGCAAAGATTGGGCCAGCAGCGCCTATGGCGACACCTTC.

This sequence joins TRBV20-1 and TRBJ1-1; TRBD1 agrees at 9 bases. CDR1 and CDR2 (germline): DFQATT, SNEGSKA (reference sequence). The CDR3 spans 20 residues. With 1 base clipped from V and 4 bases from J, the junction kept 22 bases outside the gene matches. CDR3 DNA: TGCAGTGCTAGAGGTCCATTGGGTAGGAAGACGTACAGGGGGCCCACTGAAGCTTTCTTT. Its translation is CSARGPLGRKTYRGPTEAFF.

Many counts were recorded for this clonotype. V is TRBV6-5 and J is TRBJ2-1; D uncertain. CDR3 length: 14 amino acids. The germline V gene encodes CDR1 MNHEY and CDR2 SVGAGI. Trimming took off 7 bases at V and 2 bases at J, with 12 bases between the two ends. The CDR3 nucleotides read TGTGCCAGCATTAAGCGTGGGGCCTACAATGAGCAGTTCTTC. Protein sequence: CASIKRGAYNEQFF.

This clonotype was recorded many times. This rearrangement joins TRBV3-1 to TRBJ2-1; either TRBD1 or TRBD2 may supply D (5 bases each). Deletions cut 1 base from V and 0 bases from J, with 13 bases between. CDR3 size: 17 residues. CDR1 and CDR2 (germline): LGHDT, YNNKEL (reference sequence). The CDR3 protein is CASSQGGRGSSYNEQFF. DNA for the CDR3: TGTGCCAGCAGCCAAGGGGGACGGGGTAGCTCCTACAATGAGCAGTTCTTC.

This clonotype was detected only a few times. The J gene is TRBJ1-3, the V gene TRBV20-1, with 8 bases that match TRBD1. Germline lookup yields CDR1 DFQATT and CDR2 SNEGSKA (reference sequence). The CDR3 spans 15 residues. V dropped 5 bases and J dropped 0; count of bases not matched to a gene: 6. The CDR3 nucleotides read TGCAGTGCTGTCGACAGGGGAGGCTCTGGAAACACCATATATTTT. It encodes CSAVDRGGSGNTIYF.

This clonotype was recorded at least ten times. This chain connects TRBV10-3 to TRBJ2-5; possibly TRBD2 for D (5 bases). V lost 3 bases and J lost 7, with 6 bases in between. This CDR3 has 11 amino acids. Germline assignment: CDR1 ENHRY and CDR2 SYGVKD. CDR3 protein: CAISEGGTQYF. CDR3 coding DNA: TGTGCCATCAGTGAAGGAGGGACCCAGTACTTC.

This clonotype came up many times. The genes are TRBV10-3 and TRBJ2-7, with D maybe TRBD1 (6 bases). Germline V gives CDR1 ENHRY, CDR2 SYGVKD. This CDR3 has 14 residues. V lost 5 bases and J 1 base, leaving 12 bases between the germline ends. The CDR3 loop is CAISQGQLSYEQYF. In nucleotides, the CDR3 is TGTGCCATCAGTCAAGGACAGCTATCCTACGAGCAGTACTTC.

This clonotype turned up a few times. The CDR3 loop is CASGLVKGQNTEAFF. CDR3 in DNA: TGTGCTAGTGGTTTGGTAAAAGGCCAGAACACTGAAGCTTTCTTT. The V and J genes are TRBV12-5 and TRBJ1-1; the D is unclear. The germline V gene encodes CDR1 LGHNT and CDR2 FRNRAP. The CDR3 has 15 amino acids. Trimming took off 0 bases at V and 1 base at J, with 9 bases between the two ends.

The chain carries TRBV7-9 and TRBJ2-7; D might be TRBD1 (6 bases). CDR3 length equals 15 residues. Looked up from germline, CDR1 is SEHNR and CDR2 is FQNEAQ (reference sequence). V dropped 5 bases and J dropped 1 base, with 15 bases sitting between them. CDR3 coding DNA: TGTGCCAGCAGCCCCAGGGGCCCGGGGTCCTACGAGCAGTACTTC. It yields the protein CASSPRGPGSYEQYF.

In its sample, this clonotype was seen many times. The chain couples TRBV3-1 to TRBJ1-5; D call uncertain. With 1 base removed from V and 1 base from J, the gap between germline ends came to 8 bases. CDR1 is LGHDT and CDR2 is YNNKEL in the germline V gene (reference sequence). The CDR3 extends over 15 amino acids. The CDR3 DNA reads as TGTGCCAGCAGCCAAGGTTCTGGGAGCAATCAGCCCCAGCATTTT. It specifies CASSQGSGSNQPQHF.

This clonotype came up a few times. The chain joins TRBV18 to TRBJ2-2; D remains ambiguous. Germline values: CDR1 KGHSH, CDR2 LQKENI. The CDR3 length is 14 residues. V dropped 0 bases and J dropped 4 bases, with 6 bases sitting between them. The CDR3 DNA follows: TGTGCCAGCTCACCACCTACGGGCACCGGGGAGCTGTTTTTT. Translation gives CASSPPTGTGELFF.